This T cell receptor beta chain was sequenced for a study of spatial heterogeneity in lung cancer. In the study overall: The study observed each unique TCR and UMI combination more than ten times on average in raw reads. Study-level findings and limits: Among tumor T cells, estimated coverage was around 6.8% for alpha chains and around 14% for beta chains. Expanded TCRs that were ubiquitous or regional had counts tracking ubiquitous and regional nonsynonymous mutations, respectively. Mutation tallies in tumors tracked expanded intratumoral alpha and beta TCR counts.

The length of the CDR3 is 15 residues. The V end lost 5 bases, the J end lost 0 bases, and 10 bases lay between the germline ends. CDR1 is SNHLY, CDR2 FYNNEI, per germline. TCRdb reprocessed the 5' RACE reads with MiXCR, giving one entry per CDR3 protein. The sample lists 12,000 or so distinct CDR3 sequences, roughly 15% occurring once. Time point in this sample: sample taken at primary tumor resection. Sequencing covered unsorted whole RNA taken from tumor, nontumor lung or frozen PBMC. Note on this clonotype: As yet, its antigen is unknown.

Sequencing was performed on lung tumor tissue, taken at surgery. The V and J genes are TRBV2 and TRBJ2-2; no clear D. The sequence was collected from a male donor with early-stage non-small cell lung cancer. As DNA, the CDR3 is TGTGCCAGCAGTCTGTTAGGGCCGAACACCGGGGAGCTGTTTTTT. Protein: CASSLLGPNTGELFF.